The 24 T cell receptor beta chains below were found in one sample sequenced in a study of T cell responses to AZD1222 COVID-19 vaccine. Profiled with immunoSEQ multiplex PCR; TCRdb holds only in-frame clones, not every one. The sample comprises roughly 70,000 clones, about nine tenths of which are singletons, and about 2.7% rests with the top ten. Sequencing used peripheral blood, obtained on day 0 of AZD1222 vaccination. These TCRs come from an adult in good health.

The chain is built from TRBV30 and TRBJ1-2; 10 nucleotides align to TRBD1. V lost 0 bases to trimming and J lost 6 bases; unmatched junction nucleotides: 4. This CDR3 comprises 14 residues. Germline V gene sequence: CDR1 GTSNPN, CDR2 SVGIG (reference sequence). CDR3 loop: CAWSVYGTGDGYTF. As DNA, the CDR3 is TGTGCCTGGAGTGTTTATGGGACAGGGGATGGCTACACCTTC.

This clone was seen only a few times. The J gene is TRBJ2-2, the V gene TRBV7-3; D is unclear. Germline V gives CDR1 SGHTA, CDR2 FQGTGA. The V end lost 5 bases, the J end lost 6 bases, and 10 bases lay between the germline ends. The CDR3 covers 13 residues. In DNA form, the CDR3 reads TGTGCCAGCAGCCCGAGCCTACCCGGGGAGCTGTTTTTT. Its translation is CASSPSLPGELFF.

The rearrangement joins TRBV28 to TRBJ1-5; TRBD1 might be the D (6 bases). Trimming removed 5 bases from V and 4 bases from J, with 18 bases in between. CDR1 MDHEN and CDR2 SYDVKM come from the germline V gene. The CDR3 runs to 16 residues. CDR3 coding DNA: TGTGCCAGCAGTCCCGGGACCAGGGGATATAATCAGCCCCAGCATTTT. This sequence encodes CASSPGTRGYNQPQHF.

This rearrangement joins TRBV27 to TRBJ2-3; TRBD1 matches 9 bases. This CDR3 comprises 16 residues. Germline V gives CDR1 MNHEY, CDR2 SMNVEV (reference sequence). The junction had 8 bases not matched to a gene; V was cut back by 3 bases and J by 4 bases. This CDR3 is CASSLGGDRDPDTQYF. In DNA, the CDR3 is TGTGCCAGCAGTTTGGGTGGGGACAGGGACCCAGATACGCAGTATTTT.

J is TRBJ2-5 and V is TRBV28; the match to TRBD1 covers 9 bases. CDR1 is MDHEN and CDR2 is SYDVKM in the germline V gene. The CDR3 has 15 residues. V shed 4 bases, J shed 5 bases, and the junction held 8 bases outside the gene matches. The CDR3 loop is CASSSQGAGVETQYF. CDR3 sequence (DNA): TGTGCCAGCAGTTCACAGGGGGCTGGGGTGGAGACCCAGTACTTC. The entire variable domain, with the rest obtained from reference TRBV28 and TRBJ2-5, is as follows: DVKVTQSSRYLVKRTGEKVFLECVQDMDHENMFWYRQDPGLGLRLIYFSYDVKMKEKGDIPEGYSVSREKKERFSLILESASTNQTSMYLCASSSQGAGVETQYFGPGTRLLVL.

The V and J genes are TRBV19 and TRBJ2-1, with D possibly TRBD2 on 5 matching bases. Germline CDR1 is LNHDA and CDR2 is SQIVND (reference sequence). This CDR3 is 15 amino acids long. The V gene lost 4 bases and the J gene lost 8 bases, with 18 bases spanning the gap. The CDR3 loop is CASSTTGIGPHEQFF. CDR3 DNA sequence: TGTGCCAGTAGTACCACGGGAATTGGTCCCCATGAGCAGTTCTTC.

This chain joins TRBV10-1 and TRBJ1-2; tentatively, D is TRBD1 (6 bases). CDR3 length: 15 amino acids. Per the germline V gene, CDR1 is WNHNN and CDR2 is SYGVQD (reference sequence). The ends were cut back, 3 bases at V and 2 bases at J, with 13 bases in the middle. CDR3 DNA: TGCGCCAGCAGTGACAGGGGAGTCTGGAACTATGGCTACACCTTC. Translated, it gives CASSDRGVWNYGYTF.

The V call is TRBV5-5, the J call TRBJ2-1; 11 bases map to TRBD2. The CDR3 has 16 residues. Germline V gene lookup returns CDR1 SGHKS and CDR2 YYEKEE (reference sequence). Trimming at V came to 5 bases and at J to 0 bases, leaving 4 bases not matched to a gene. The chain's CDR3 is CASRSTSGSSYNEQFF. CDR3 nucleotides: TGTGCCAGCAGGAGTACTAGCGGGAGCTCCTACAATGAGCAGTTCTTC.

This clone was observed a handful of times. The CDR3 region is CASALGSNQPQHF. CDR3 DNA sequence: TGTGCCAGCGCTCTGGGGAGCAATCAGCCCCAGCATTTT. This chain links TRBV7-9 with TRBJ1-5, with no clear D. This CDR3 contains 13 residues. V lost 8 bases and J 1 base, leaving 9 bases between the germline ends. The germline CDR1 and CDR2 sequences are SEHNR and FQNEAQ (reference sequence).

CDR3 nucleotides: TGCGCCAGCAGCTTGGTTGCCAGGGATGGCTACACCTTC. Translating it yields CASSLVARDGYTF. The genes are TRBV5-1 and TRBJ1-2, with D perhaps TRBD1 (5 bases). Germline CDR1 is SGHRS and CDR2 is YFSETQ. The CDR3 runs to 13 residues. V shed 0 bases and J shed 6 bases, with 9 bases lying between them.

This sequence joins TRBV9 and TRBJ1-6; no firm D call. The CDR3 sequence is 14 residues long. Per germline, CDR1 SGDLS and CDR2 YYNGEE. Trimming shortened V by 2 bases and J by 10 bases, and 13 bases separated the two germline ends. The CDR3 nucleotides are TGTGCCAGCAGCGTCGAACAGAGCAAGTCACCCCTCCACTTT. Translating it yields CASSVEQSKSPLHF. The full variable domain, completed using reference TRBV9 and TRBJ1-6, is DSGVTQTPKHLITATGQRVTLRCSPRSGDLSVYWYQQSLDQGLQFLIQYYNGEERAKGNILERFSAQQFPDLHSELNLSSLELGDSALYFCASSVEQSKSPLHFGNGTRLTVT.

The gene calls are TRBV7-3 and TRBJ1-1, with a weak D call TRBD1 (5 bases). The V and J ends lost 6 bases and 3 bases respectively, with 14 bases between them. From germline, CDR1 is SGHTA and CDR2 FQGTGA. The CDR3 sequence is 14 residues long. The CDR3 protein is CASRFLGGDTEAFF. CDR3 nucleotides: TGTGCCAGCAGGTTCCTCGGGGGAGACACTGAAGCTTTCTTT. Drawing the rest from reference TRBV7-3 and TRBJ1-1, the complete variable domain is GAGVSQTPSNKVTEKGKYVELRCDPISGHTALYWYRQSLGQGPEFLIYFQGTGAADDSGLPNDRFFAVRPEGSVSTLKIQRTERGDSAVYLCASRFLGGDTEAFFGQGTRLTVV.

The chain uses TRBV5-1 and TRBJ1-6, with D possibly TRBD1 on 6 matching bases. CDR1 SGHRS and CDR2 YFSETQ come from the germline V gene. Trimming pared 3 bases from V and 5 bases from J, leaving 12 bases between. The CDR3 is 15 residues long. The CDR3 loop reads CASSSTWGHNSPLHF. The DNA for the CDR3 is TGCGCCAGCAGCTCAACCTGGGGGCATAATTCACCCCTCCACTTT.

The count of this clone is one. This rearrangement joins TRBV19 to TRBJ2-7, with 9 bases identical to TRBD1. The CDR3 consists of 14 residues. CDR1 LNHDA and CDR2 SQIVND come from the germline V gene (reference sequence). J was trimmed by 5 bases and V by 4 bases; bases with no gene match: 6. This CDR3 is CASSRNRDRDEQYF. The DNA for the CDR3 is TGTGCCAGTAGTAGAAACCGGGACAGGGACGAGCAGTACTTC.

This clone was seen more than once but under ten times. This CDR3 is CASSPTGTGFQPQHF. For the CDR3, the DNA is TGTGCCAGCAGCCCTACCGGGACAGGGTTTCAGCCCCAGCATTTT. The genes are TRBV7-2 and TRBJ1-5; 9 bases fit TRBD1. The junction had 8 bases not matched to a gene; V was cut back by 5 bases and J by 6 bases. The CDR3 contains 15 residues. Germline-derived CDR1 and CDR2 are SGHTA and FQGNSA.

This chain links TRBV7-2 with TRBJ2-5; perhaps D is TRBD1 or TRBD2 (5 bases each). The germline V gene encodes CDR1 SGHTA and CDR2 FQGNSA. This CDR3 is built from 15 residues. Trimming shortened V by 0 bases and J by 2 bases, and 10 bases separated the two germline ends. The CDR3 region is CASSLAGTDQETQYF. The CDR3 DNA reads TGTGCCAGCAGCTTAGCAGGGACGGATCAAGAGACCCAGTACTTC.

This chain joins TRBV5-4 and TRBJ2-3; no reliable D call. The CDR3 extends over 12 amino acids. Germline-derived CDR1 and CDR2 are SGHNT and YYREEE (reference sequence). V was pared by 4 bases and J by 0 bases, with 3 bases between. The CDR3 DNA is TGTGCCAGCAGCGTAAGCACAGATACGCAGTATTTT. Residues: CASSVSTDTQYF. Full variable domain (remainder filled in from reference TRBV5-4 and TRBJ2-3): ETGVTQSPTHLIKTRGQQVTLRCSSQSGHNTVSWYQQALGQGPQFIFQYYREEENGRGNFPPRFSGLQFPNYSSELNVNALELDDSALYLCASSVSTDTQYFGPGTRLTVL.

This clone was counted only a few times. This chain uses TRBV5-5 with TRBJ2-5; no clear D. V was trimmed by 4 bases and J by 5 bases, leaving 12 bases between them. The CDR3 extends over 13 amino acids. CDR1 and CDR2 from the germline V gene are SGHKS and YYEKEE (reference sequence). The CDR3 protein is CASSAHMLETQYF. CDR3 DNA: TGTGCCAGCAGCGCCCACATGTTGGAGACCCAGTACTTC.

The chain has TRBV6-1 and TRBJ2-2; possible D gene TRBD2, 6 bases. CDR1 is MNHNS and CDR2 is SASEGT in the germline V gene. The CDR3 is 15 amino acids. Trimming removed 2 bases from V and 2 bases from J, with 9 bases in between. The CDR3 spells CASSELAINTGELFF. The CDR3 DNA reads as TGTGCCAGCAGTGAACTAGCGATAAACACCGGGGAGCTGTTTTTT.

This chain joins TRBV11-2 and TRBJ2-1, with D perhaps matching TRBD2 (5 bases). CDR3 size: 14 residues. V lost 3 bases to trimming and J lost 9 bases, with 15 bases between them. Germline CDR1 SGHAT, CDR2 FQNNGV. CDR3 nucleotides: TGTGCCAGCAGCTTGCCGCCAGGAGGCAGTGAGCAGTTCTTC. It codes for CASSLPPGGSEQFF.

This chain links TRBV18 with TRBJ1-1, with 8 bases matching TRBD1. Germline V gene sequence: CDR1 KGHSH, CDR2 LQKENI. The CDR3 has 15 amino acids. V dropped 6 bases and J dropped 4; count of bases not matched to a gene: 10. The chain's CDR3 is CASSTGTGKGTEAFF. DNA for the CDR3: TGTGCCAGCTCGACGGGGACAGGAAAGGGCACTGAAGCTTTCTTT. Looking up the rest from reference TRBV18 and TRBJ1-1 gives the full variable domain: NAGVMQNPRHLVRRRGQEARLRCSPMKGHSHVYWYRQLPEEGLKFMVYLQKENIIDESGMPKERFSAEFPKEGPSILRIQQVVRGDSAAYFCASSTGTGKGTEAFFGQGTRLTVV.

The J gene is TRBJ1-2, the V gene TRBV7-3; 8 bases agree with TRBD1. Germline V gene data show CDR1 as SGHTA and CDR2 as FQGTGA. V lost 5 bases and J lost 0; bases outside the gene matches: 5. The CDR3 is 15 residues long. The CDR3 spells CASSPRDRSNYGYTF. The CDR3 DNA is TGTGCCAGCAGCCCCCGGGACAGGTCTAACTATGGCTACACCTTC.

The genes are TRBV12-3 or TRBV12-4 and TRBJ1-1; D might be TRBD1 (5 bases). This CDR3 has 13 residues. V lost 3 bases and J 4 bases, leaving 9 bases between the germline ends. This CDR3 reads CASSFGQGTEAFF. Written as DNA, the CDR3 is TGTGCCAGCAGTTTCGGGCAGGGCACTGAAGCTTTCTTT.

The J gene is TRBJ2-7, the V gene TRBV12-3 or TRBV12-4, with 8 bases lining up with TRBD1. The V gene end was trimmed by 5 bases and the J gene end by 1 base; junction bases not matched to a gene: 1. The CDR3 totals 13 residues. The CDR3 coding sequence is TGTGCCAGCAGTGGGGACAGGTCCTACGAGCAGTACTTC. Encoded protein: CASSGDRSYEQYF.